This T cell receptor beta chain was identified during a study of T cell repertoires in cytomegalovirus infection (dated by TCRdb to between 2018 and 2021). Study-wide context: The HLA type of each donor mattered for the analysis, because public TCR beta signatures pointed to carriage of CMV infection along with the matching HLA type. The investigation overall reported the following: In both this cohort and an independent roughly 330-donor cohort, the cumulative frequency of public TCR beta family members distinguished carriers of CMV infection plus the relevant HLA type. In the ex vivo response, HLA-C-restricted CMV-specific TCR beta clonotypes were dominant, and in two of eight donors the single most frequent clonotype came from this HLA-C-restricted group.

The CDR3, cysteine through phenylalanine, is 15 amino acids long. The DNA shown is the 45-base CDR3, in frame from base 1. Per the germline V gene (reference sequence), MNHNY is the CDR1 and SVGAGI is the CDR2. Clipping removes 0 bases from V and 4 bases from J, with 5 as the unmatched junction base count. Sequencing instrument: Illumina HiSeq 1500. In-frame beta chains were kept once TCRdb had trimmed the public reads at Q25 with fastp and called clones with MiXCR. Every distinct CDR3 protein forms one entry, paired with its most common genes and DNA. Present in this sample are roughly 600,000 distinct CDR3 sequences, 20% to 25% of which were seen just once. The leading ten clones occupy approximately 8.2% of the sample. Comment on this clonotype: It lacks a known antigen. Per-base qualities were not stored, and no clone one base away is much larger.

The material sequenced was CD8+ T cells from PBMCs. The V and J segments used are TRBV6-6 and TRBJ2-5; the central 7 bases match TRBD1. The clonotype originates from a human donor in good health (CMV status not recorded). Some clones in this sample may be carry-over from other donors' samples. The DNA reads as follows: TGTGCCAGCAGTTACTCGAAAGGGGGCCGAGAGACCCAGTACTTC. Translation gives CASSYSKGGRETQYF.